What follows are 13 T cell receptor beta chains derived from one specimen sequenced in a study of Graves' ophthalmopathy and Graves' hyperthyroidism. The sequenced template was RNA, covering the TCR beta CDR3 region. The library came from an HTBI-primed first-round RT-PCR and a second-round multiplex PCR. Using its own MiXCR run on the multiplex PCR reads, TCRdb lists one record per CDR3 protein. The table shows just over 400,000 distinct CDR3 sequences, with under 25% occurring only once. The sample comprised peripheral blood. The receptors stem from a woman aged 18 to 35 with stable Graves' hyperthyroidism.

V and J are TRBV7-8 and TRBJ2-7, with a possible D match to TRBD1 (6 bases). The germline CDR1 and CDR2 sequences are SGHVS and FQNEAQ. The V and J ends lost 5 bases and 2 bases respectively, with 13 bases between them. The CDR3 has 14 amino acids. The CDR3 reads CASSEQGLPYEQYF. The CDR3, as DNA: TGTGCCAGCAGCGAGCAGGGGTTACCCTACGAGCAGTACTTC.

This clonotype showed up many times. The V gene is TRBV20-1, the J gene TRBJ2-5; TRBD2 aligns across 10 bases. Germline assignment: CDR1 DFQATT and CDR2 SNEGSKA (reference sequence). The CDR3 covers 16 residues. V lost 0 bases, J lost 3 bases, and 7 bases stayed unmatched. CDR3 in amino acids: CSARDAGSGREETQYF. CDR3 DNA: TGCAGTGCTAGAGATGCGGGAAGCGGGAGGGAAGAGACCCAGTACTTC.

The chain uses TRBV28 and TRBJ2-5, with TRBD1 as a possible D gene (6 bases). V was shortened by 1 base and J by 2 bases, with 11 bases between the two germline ends. Germline CDR1 and CDR2: MDHEN and SYDVKM. This CDR3 spans 15 amino acids. The CDR3 sequence is CASSLYGQPQETQYF. DNA of the CDR3: TGTGCCAGCAGTTTATATGGACAGCCACAAGAGACCCAGTACTTC.

This clonotype showed up just a few times. The chain is built from TRBV2 and TRBJ1-2; perhaps TRBD1 as D (5 bases). V was pared by 7 bases and J by 8 bases, with 11 bases between. The CDR3 has 11 amino acids. Germline CDR1 reads SNHLY; CDR2 reads FYNNEI. The CDR3 DNA follows: TGTGCCAGCATTGGGGGTGCGGGCTACACCTTC. Translated: CASIGGAGYTF.

The chain recombines TRBV20-1 with TRBJ2-2, with a possible D match to TRBD2 (6 bases). The CDR3 covers 14 residues. Germline V gene lookup returns CDR1 DFQATT and CDR2 SNEGSKA (reference sequence). The V end lost 2 bases, the J end lost 5 bases, and 12 bases lay between the germline ends. CDR3 DNA sequence: TGCAGTGCTAGACCGGGAGTTTATACCGGGGAGCTGTTTTTT. Translation: CSARPGVYTGELFF.

This clonotype was picked up many times. The chain carries TRBV6-5 and TRBJ2-5; tentatively, D is TRBD1 or TRBD2 (5 bases each). The CDR3 consists of 14 residues. V was clipped by 5 bases and J by 5 bases, with 15 bases between them. Germline lookup yields CDR1 MNHEY and CDR2 SVGAGI. CDR3 region: CASSNRGSKETQYF. The CDR3 region has the DNA TGTGCCAGCAGTAACCGGGGCAGCAAGGAGACCCAGTACTTC.

This clonotype was detected many times. The chain recombines TRBV6-1 with TRBJ2-2; D gene unclear. V shed 6 bases and J shed 7 bases, with 15 bases lying between them. The CDR3 has 14 amino acids. Germline V gene sequence: CDR1 MNHNS, CDR2 SASEGT. CDR3 in amino acids: CASRPDPGHGELFF. For the CDR3, the DNA is TGTGCCAGCAGACCGGACCCAGGTCACGGGGAGCTGTTTTTT.

This clonotype was seen many times. This chain joins TRBV7-9 and TRBJ2-5; D might be TRBD1 or TRBD2, each matching 6 bases. Germline CDR1 and CDR2: SEHNR and FQNEAQ (reference sequence). CDR3 size: 14 residues. Trimming pared 5 bases from V and 1 base from J, leaving 11 bases between. DNA for the CDR3: TGTGCCAGCAGCCCGGGGGCGGGCCAAGAGACCCAGTACTTC. Translating it yields CASSPGAGQETQYF.

This clonotype has at least ten counts. The chain links TRBV20-1 to TRBJ2-7; maybe TRBD1 (6 bases). The germline V gene encodes CDR1 DFQATT and CDR2 SNEGSKA (reference sequence). The CDR3 is made up of 16 amino acids. With 0 bases removed from V and 3 bases from J, the gap between germline ends came to 18 bases. The CDR3 DNA is TGCAGTGCTAGAGATCTCGGGGCAGGGGATAGCTACGAGCAGTACTTC. This encodes CSARDLGAGDSYEQYF.

This clonotype was seen a single time. The J gene is TRBJ1-2, the V gene TRBV25-1; D perhaps matches TRBD1 (6 bases). V dropped 3 bases and J dropped 3 bases, with 20 bases sitting between them. Germline CDR1 and CDR2: MGHDK and SYGVNS. The CDR3 is made up of 17 amino acids. This CDR3 is CASSDPSYPGADYGYTF. As DNA, the CDR3 is TGTGCCAGCAGTGACCCATCATACCCAGGGGCTGACTATGGCTACACCTTC.

This clonotype appeared many times. The V and J genes are TRBV28 and TRBJ1-1; weak D call: TRBD1 (5 bases). This CDR3 is 11 amino acids long. Trimming cost V 7 bases and J 4 bases, with 7 bases left between them. CDR1 is MDHEN and CDR2 is SYDVKM in the germline V gene. This CDR3 is CASTGFTEAFF. CDR3 bases: TGTGCCAGCACAGGGTTCACTGAAGCTTTCTTT.

This clonotype was found many times. V and J are TRBV6-2 or TRBV6-3 and TRBJ2-2, with D uncertain. The CDR3 sequence is 15 residues long. Germline V gene sequence: CDR1 MNHEY, CDR2 SVGEGT. V lost 7 bases and J lost 4, with 16 bases in between. The CDR3: CASTSRRPITGELFF. The CDR3 coding sequence is TGTGCCAGCACCTCAAGGAGACCCATCACCGGGGAGCTGTTTTTT.

Regarding this clonotype: One junction end does not reproduce the germline sequence, and a read error may be involved. The V and J genes are TRBV4-1 and TRBJ2-4; 8 bases agree with TRBD2. Germline CDR1 is MGHRA and CDR2 is YSYEKL. The CDR3 runs 16 residues. The CDR3 is CASSPYREGGPNIKYF. DNA of the CDR3: TGCGCCAGCAGCCCCTACCGGGAGGGAGGGCCGAACATTAAGTACTTC.